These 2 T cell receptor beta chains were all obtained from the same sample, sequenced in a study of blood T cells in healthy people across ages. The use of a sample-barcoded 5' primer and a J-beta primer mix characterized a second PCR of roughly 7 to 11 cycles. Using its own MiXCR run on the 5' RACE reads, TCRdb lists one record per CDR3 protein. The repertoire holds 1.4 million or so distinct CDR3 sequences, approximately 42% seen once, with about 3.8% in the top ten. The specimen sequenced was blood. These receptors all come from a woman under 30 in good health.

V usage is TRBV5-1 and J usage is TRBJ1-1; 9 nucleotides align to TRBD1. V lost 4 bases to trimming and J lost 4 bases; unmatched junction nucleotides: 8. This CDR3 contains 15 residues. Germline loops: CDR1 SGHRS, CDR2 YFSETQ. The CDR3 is CASSPDGQGITEAFF. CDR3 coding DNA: TGCGCCAGCAGCCCGGACGGACAGGGGATCACTGAAGCTTTCTTT.

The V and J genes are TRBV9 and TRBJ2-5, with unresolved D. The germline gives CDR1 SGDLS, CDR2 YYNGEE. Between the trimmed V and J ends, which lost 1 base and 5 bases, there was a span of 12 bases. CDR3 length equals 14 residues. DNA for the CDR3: TGTGCCAGCAGCGTATGGGGAAGTAGGGAGACCCAGTACTTC. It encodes CASSVWGSRETQYF.